A selection of T cell receptor beta chains follows, all from one sample in a study of cytomegalovirus exposure and HLA in healthy donors. Using immunoSEQ multiplex PCR, the repertoire was profiled, and TCRdb retains in-frame clones only, with some absent. The profile covers under 150,000 clones, with over 75% appearing a single time and approximately 1.2% taken by the ten largest. The sequencing input was PBMCs. The receptors come from a man aged 50 to 59 in good health and CMV-seronegative. Each CDR3 is given with its conserved first and last residue. D genes are given only for firm matches. Rows give clone size only sometimes, using once, few, many, or a class for an expanded clone.

abundance: .; d_gene: .; j_gene: TRBJ2-7; v_gene: TRBV5-1; CDR3aa: CASSLGSNRYSYEQYF; CDR3nt: TGCGCCAGCAGCTTGGGGTCGAATAGATACTCCTACGAGCAGTACTTC
abundance: .; d_gene: TRBD2; j_gene: TRBJ2-3; v_gene: TRBV6-6; CDR3aa: CASSYASSGTDTQYF; CDR3nt: TGTGCCAGCAGTTACGCCTCTAGCGGGACAGATACGCAGTATTTT
abundance: .; d_gene: .; j_gene: TRBJ2-1; v_gene: TRBV29-1; CDR3aa: CRVQSSYNEQFF; CDR3nt: TGCAGGGTACAGAGCTCCTACAATGAGCAGTTCTTC
abundance: .; d_gene: .; j_gene: TRBJ2-7; v_gene: TRBV5-6; CDR3aa: CASSLFSYEQYF; CDR3nt: TGTGCCAGCAGCCTATTCTCCTACGAGCAGTACTTC
abundance: .; d_gene: TRBD1; j_gene: TRBJ1-1; v_gene: TRBV29-1; CDR3aa: CSVGAADRQGAFF; CDR3nt: TGCAGCGTCGGAGCCGCAGACAGACAGGGAGCTTTCTTT
abundance: .; d_gene: .; j_gene: TRBJ2-2; v_gene: TRBV6-1; CDR3aa: CASRPGWTGELFF; CDR3nt: TGTGCCAGCAGACCCGGTTGGACCGGGGAGCTGTTTTTT
abundance: .; d_gene: TRBD2; j_gene: TRBJ2-1; v_gene: TRBV18; CDR3aa: CASSPPISGSLNEQFF; CDR3nt: TGTGCCAGCTCACCACCGATTAGCGGGAGCCTCAATGAGCAGTTCTTC
abundance: once; d_gene: TRBD2; j_gene: TRBJ2-7; v_gene: TRBV7-2; CDR3aa: CASSQGSGSGHEQYF; CDR3nt: TGTGCCAGCAGCCAAGGGAGCGGGAGCGGACACGAGCAGTACTTC
abundance: once; d_gene: TRBD1; j_gene: TRBJ2-1; v_gene: TRBV5-1; CDR3aa: CASSYYFRDRVRNEQFF; CDR3nt: TGCGCCAGCAGCTACTACTTCCGGGACAGGGTGAGGAATGAGCAGTTCTTC
abundance: .; d_gene: .; j_gene: TRBJ1-5; v_gene: TRBV7-2; CDR3aa: CASSLLQGSNQPQHF; CDR3nt: TGTGCCAGCAGCTTACTACAGGGAAGCAATCAGCCCCAGCATTTT
abundance: .; d_gene: TRBD1; j_gene: TRBJ1-5; v_gene: TRBV19; CDR3aa: CASSNRDRGNQPQHF; CDR3nt: TGTGCCAGTAGTAACCGGGACAGGGGGAACCAGCCCCAGCATTTT
abundance: few; d_gene: .; j_gene: TRBJ1-2; v_gene: TRBV6-5; CDR3aa: CASSLRRQIHGYTF; CDR3nt: TGTGCCAGCAGTCTACGAAGACAGATACATGGCTACACCTTC
abundance: .; d_gene: TRBD2; j_gene: TRBJ2-1; v_gene: TRBV10-3; CDR3aa: CAISETSGRRYNEQFF; CDR3nt: TGTGCCATCAGTGAGACTAGCGGACGACGATACAATGAGCAGTTCTTC
abundance: .; d_gene: TRBD2; j_gene: TRBJ2-3; v_gene: TRBV29-1; CDR3aa: CSVVLGLAGDTQYF; CDR3nt: TGCAGCGTTGTCTTAGGGCTAGCGGGAGATACGCAGTATTTT